Sequencing of this TCR beta chain was carried out in a study of OX40 agonist ivuxolimab in advanced cancers. Some clones are missing from TCRdb's copy, which holds only in-frame ones; the method was immunoSEQ multiplex PCR. Seen here are approximately 67,000 clones, under 95% observed once, and the top ten hold 5.9%. From germline, CDR1 is MNHNY and CDR2 SVGAGI (reference sequence). This CDR3 has 14 residues. V gave up 3 bases and J gave up 5 bases; unmatched junction bases: 6. The chain has TRBV6-6 and TRBJ2-5; 7 nucleotides align to TRBD2. The sequence came from an adult with an advanced solid tumor such as melanoma, head and neck, liver or kidney cancer. This sample comprised CD4+ or CD8+ T cells sorted from blood, obtained in a trial of the OX40 agonist ivuxolimab. The CDR3 bases are TGTGCCAGCAGTTATCGGGGAGGGTGGGAGACCCAGTACTTC. It codes for CASSYRGGWETQYF.